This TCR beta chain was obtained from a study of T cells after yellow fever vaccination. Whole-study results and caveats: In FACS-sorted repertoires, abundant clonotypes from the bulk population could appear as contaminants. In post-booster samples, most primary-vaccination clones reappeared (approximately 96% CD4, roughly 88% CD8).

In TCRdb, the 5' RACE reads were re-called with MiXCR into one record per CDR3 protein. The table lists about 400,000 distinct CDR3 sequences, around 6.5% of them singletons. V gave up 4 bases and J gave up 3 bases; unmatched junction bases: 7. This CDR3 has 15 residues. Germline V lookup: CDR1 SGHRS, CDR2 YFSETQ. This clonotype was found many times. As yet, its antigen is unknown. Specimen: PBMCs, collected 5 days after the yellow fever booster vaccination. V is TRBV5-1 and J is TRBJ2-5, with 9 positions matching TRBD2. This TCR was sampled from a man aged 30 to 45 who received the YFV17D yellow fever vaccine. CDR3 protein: CASSPGTSREETQYF. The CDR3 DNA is TGCGCCAGCAGCCCCGGGACTAGCAGGGAAGAGACCCAGTACTTC.